Here is one T cell receptor (beta chain) with its context. CDR3 length: 14 amino acids. Sequenced by immunoSEQ multiplex PCR; TCRdb stores in-frame clones only, minus some. The data hold 200,000 to 250,000 clones, with about 87% observed a single time. The sample comes from a study of blood T cell repertoires in COVID-19. Enrollees, roughly 18 to 90 years old, lived in 20 to 25 US areas. Source material: PBMCs or T cells enriched from blood (not recorded which). The TCR sequence derives from a man younger than 35 with acute COVID-19. The genes are TRBV1 and TRBJ1-1; the table's D gene call, TRBD1, was not cross checked with the DNA. TRBV1 is a known pseudogene. CDR3 sequence reads: CTSSQSRQGVTAFF. The CDR3 DNA follows: TGCACCAGCAGCCAATCTAGACAGGGGGTGACAGCTTTCTTT.